The clone carrying this T cell receptor beta chain has ten or more counts. What it binds is unknown. The data derive from a study of T cells in Graves' hyperthyroidism and ophthalmopathy. Study-level results: The model forecast ophthalmopathy, anticipating it by a median around 6.5 months before onset. Most thyroid clonotypes that were expanded above 0.001 also turned up in blood.

Germline V gene sequence: CDR1 MNHEY, CDR2 SMNVEV (reference sequence). The CDR3 is 13 residues long. The V end was cut by 3 bases, the J end by 3 bases, with 7 bases between. The TCR beta CDR3 regions underwent amplification using RNA transcripts as the source. Researchers ran a first-round RT-PCR on the TCR CDR3 using the HTBI primer set. TCRdb reprocessed the multiplex PCR reads via MiXCR and lists one record per CDR3 protein. The sample has some 620,000 distinct CDR3 sequences; 15% to 20% are singletons. Diagnoses were made from clinical symptoms, serum measures (thyroxine and TRAb), thyroid ultrasound and orbital computed tomography. PBMCs stemmed from 10 ml fresh peripheral blood.

The genes are TRBV27 and TRBJ2-3; D remains ambiguous. Sequencing was performed on blood. The sequence derives from a woman younger than 45 with Graves' hyperthyroidism. CDR3 region: CASSLVETDTQYF. In DNA form, the CDR3 reads TGTGCCAGCAGTTTGGTGGAGACAGATACGCAGTATTTT.